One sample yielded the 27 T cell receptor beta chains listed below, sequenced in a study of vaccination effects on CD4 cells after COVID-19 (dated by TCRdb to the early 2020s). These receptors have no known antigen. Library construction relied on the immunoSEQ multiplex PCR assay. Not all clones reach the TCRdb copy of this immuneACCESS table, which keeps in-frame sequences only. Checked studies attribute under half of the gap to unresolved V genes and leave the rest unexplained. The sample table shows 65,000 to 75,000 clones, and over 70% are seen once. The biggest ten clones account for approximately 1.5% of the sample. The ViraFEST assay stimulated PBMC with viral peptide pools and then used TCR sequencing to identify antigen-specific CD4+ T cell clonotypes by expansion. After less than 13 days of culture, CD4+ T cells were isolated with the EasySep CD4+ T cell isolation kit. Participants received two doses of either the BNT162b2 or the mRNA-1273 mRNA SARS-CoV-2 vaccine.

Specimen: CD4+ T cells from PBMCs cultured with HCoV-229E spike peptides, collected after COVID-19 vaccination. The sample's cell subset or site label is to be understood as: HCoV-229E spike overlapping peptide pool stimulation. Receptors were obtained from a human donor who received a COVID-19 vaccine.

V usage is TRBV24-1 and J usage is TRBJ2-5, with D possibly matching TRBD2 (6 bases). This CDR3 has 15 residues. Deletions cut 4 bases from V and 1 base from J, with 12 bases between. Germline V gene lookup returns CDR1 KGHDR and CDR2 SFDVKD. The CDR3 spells CATSETGTFQETQYF. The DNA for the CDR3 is TGTGCCACCAGTGAAACCGGGACTTTCCAAGAGACCCAGTACTTC.

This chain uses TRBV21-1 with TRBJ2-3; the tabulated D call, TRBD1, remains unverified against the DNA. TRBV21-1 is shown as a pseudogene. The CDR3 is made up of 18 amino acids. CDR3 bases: TGTGCCAGCAGGATGGACAGGGGGCGAGGTAGTAGAGGAGATACGCAGTATTTT. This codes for CASRMDRGRGSRGDTQYF.

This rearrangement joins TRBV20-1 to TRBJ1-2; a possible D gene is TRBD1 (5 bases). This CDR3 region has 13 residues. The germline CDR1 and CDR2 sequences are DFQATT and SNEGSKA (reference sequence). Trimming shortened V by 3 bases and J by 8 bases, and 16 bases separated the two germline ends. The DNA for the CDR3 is TGCAGTGCTAGTCTCGGTGGGGCAGGGGGCTACACCTTC. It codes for CSASLGGAGGYTF.

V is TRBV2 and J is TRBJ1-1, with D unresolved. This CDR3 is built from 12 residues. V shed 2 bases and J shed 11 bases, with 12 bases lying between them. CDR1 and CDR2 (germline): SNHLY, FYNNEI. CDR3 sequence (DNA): TGTGCCAGCAGTGAATCGCCGCCGGGTGCTTTCTTT. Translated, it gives CASSESPPGAFF.

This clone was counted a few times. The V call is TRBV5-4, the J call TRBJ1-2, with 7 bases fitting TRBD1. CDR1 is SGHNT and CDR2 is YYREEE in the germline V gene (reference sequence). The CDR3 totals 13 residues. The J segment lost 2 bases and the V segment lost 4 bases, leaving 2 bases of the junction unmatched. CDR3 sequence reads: CASSPGQNYGYTF. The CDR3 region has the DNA TGTGCCAGCAGCCCGGGACAGAACTATGGCTACACCTTC.

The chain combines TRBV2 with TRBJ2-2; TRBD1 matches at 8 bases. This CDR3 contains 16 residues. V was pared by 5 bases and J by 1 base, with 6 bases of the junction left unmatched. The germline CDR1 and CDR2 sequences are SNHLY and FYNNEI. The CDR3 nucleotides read TGTGCCAGCAGTCCTCCAGGGGGCGGGAACACCGGGGAGCTGTTTTTT. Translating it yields CASSPPGGGNTGELFF.

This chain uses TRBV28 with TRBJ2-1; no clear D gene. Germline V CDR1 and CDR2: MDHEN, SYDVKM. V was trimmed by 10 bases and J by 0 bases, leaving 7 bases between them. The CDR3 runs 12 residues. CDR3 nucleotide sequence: TGTGCCACCCGGAGCTCCTACAATGAGCAGTTCTTC. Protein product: CATRSSYNEQFF. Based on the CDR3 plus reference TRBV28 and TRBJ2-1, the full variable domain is DVKVTQSSRYLVKRTGEKVFLECVQDMDHENMFWYRQDPGLGLRLIYFSYDVKMKEKGDIPEGYSVSREKKERFSLILESASTNQTSMYLCATRSSYNEQFFGPGTRLTVL.

The CDR3 bases are TGTGCCATCAGTGACCCGGCCCTCAGGGTTAGGGAGACCCAGTACTTC. Translated: CAISDPALRVRETQYF. J is TRBJ2-5 and V is TRBV10-3; a weak D match, TRBD1 (5 bases). V gave up 3 bases and J gave up 5 bases, with 19 bases separating them. CDR1 and CDR2 (germline): ENHRY, SYGVKD. CDR3 size: 16 residues.

DNA of the CDR3: TGTGCCAGCAGTTTATCAACCCTTGATAATTCACCCCTCCACTTT. Translated: CASSLSTLDNSPLHF. The chain has TRBV6-2 or TRBV6-3 and TRBJ1-6; D unresolved. Germline V gene sequence: CDR1 MNHEY, CDR2 SVGEGT. Trimming pared 4 bases from V and 5 bases from J, leaving 12 bases between. The CDR3 sequence is 15 residues long.

This chain's CDR3 is CASSMGLQETQYF. CDR3 nucleotide sequence: TGCGCCAGCAGCATGGGTCTCCAAGAGACCCAGTACTTC. This chain uses TRBV5-1 with TRBJ2-5; no reliable D call. Germline V gene sequence: CDR1 SGHRS, CDR2 YFSETQ. CDR3 length: 13 residues. V shed 4 bases and J shed 1 base, with 8 bases lying between them. Full variable domain (rest looked up from reference TRBV5-1 and TRBJ2-5): KAGVTQTPRYLIKTRGQQVTLSCSPISGHRSVSWYQQTPGQGLQFLFEYFSETQRNKGNFPGRFSGRQFSNSRSEMNVSTLELGDSALYLCASSMGLQETQYFGPGTRLLVL.

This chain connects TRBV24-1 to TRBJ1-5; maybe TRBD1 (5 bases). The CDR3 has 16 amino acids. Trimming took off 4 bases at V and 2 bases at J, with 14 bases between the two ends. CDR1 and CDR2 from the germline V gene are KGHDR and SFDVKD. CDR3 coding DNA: TGTGCCACCAGTGACGTAAAGACAGCGGGCAATCAGCCCCAGCATTTT. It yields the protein CATSDVKTAGNQPQHF.

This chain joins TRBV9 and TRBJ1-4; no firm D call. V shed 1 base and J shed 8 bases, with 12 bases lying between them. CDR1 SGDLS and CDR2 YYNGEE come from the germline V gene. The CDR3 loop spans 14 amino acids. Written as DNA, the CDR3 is TGTGCCAGCAGCGTATACCCCTTCGAGGAAAAACTGTTTTTT. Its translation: CASSVYPFEEKLFF.

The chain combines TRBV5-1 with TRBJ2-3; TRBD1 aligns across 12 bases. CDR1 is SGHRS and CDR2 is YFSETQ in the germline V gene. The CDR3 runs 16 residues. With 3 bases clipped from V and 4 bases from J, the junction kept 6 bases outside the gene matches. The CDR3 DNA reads TGCGCCAGCAGCTGGCCGGGACAGGGGGCCTCAGATACGCAGTATTTT. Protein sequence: CASSWPGQGASDTQYF.

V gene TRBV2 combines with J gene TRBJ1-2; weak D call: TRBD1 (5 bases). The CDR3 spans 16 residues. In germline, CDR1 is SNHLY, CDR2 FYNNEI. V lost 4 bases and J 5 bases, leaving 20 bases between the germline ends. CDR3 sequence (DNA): TGTGCCAGCAGTGGAGGTCGGGGGGATGTTGGGTATGGCTACACCTTC. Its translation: CASSGGRGDVGYGYTF.

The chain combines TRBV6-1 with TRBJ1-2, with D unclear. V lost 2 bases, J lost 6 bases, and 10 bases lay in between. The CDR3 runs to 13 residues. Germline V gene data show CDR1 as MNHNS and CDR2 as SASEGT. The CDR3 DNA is TGTGCCAGCAGTGAACCTAGTACGGATGGCTACACCTTC. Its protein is CASSEPSTDGYTF.

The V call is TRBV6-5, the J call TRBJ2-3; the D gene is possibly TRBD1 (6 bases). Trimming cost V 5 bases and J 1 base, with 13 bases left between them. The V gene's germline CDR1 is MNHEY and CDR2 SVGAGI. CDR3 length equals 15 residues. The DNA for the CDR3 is TGTGCCAGCAGTCCATCGGACAGTCGCACAGATACGCAGTATTTT. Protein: CASSPSDSRTDTQYF.

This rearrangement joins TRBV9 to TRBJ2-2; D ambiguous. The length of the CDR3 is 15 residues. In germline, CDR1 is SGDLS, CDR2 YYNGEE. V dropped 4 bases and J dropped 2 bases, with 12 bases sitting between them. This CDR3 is CASSPRPSNTGELFF. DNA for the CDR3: TGTGCCAGCAGCCCCAGGCCCTCAAACACCGGGGAGCTGTTTTTT.

The DNA of the CDR3 is TGTGCCTGGGGGGGATCCCGGGAGCAGTTCTTC. Its translation: CAWGGSREQFF. The V gene is TRBV30, the J gene TRBJ2-1; D tentatively reads TRBD1 or TRBD2 (5 bases each). Germline-derived CDR1 and CDR2 are GTSNPN and SVGIG (reference sequence). This CDR3 is built from 11 residues. The V and J ends lost 5 bases and 10 bases respectively, with 12 bases between them.

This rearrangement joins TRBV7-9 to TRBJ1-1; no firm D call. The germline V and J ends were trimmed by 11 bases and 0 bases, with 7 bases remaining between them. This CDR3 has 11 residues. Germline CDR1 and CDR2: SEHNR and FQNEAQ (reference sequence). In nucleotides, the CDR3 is TGTGCCGGCGAGATGAACACTGAAGCTTTCTTT. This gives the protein CAGEMNTEAFF.

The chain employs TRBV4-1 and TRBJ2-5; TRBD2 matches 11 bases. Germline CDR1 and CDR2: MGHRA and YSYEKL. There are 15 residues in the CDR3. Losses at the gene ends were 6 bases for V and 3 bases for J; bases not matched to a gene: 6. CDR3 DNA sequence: TGCGCCAGCAGGTCTACTAGCGGGGGTAAAGAGACCCAGTACTTC. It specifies CASRSTSGGKETQYF.

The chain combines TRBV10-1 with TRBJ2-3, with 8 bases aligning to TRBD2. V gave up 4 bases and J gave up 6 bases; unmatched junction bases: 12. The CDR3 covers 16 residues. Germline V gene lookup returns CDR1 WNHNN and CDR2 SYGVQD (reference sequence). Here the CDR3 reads CASSGVERGYSDTQYF. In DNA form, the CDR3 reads TGCGCCAGCAGTGGCGTCGAGCGGGGGTATTCGGATACGCAGTATTTT.

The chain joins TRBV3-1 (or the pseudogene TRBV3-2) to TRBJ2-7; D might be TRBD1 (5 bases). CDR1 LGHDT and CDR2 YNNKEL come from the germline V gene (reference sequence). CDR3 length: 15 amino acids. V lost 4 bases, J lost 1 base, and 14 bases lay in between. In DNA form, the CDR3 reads TGTGCCAGCAGCCGTCAGGGCCTTAGATCCTACGAGCAGTACGTC. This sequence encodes CASSRQGLRSYEQYV.

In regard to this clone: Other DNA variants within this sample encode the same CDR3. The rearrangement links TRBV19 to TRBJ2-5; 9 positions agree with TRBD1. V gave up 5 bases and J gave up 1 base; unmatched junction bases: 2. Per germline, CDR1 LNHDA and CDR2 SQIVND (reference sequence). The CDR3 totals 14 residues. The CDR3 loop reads CASSGTGSQETQYF. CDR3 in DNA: TGTGCCAGTAGTGGGACAGGGTCCCAAGAGACCCAGTACTTC.

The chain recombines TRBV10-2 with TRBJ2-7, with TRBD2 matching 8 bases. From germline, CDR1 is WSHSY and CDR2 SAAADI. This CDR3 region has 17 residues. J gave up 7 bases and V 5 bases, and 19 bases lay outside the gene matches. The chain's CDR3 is CASSMGGGPNWEREQYV. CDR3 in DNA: TGCGCCAGCAGTATGGGCGGGGGGCCGAATTGGGAGAGGGAGCAGTACGTC.

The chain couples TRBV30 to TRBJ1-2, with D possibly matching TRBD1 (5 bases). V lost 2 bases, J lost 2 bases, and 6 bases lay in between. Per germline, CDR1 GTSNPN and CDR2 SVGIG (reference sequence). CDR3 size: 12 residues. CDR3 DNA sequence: TGTGCCTGGAGTCGGGACAACTATGGCTACACCTTC. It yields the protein CAWSRDNYGYTF.

The CDR3 DNA reads TGTGCCAGCAGTGGTCAAGGGGCTGACTATGGCTACACCTTC. It codes for CASSGQGADYGYTF. The chain recombines TRBV2 with TRBJ1-2; D is perhaps TRBD1 (5 bases). The CDR3 loop spans 14 amino acids. Trimming stripped 4 bases from V and 3 bases from J, with 12 bases between. From germline, CDR1 is SNHLY and CDR2 FYNNEI.

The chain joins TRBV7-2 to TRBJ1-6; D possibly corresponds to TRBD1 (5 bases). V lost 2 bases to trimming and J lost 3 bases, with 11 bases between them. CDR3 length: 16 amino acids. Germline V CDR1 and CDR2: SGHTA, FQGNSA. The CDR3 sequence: CASSLRGGVYNSPLHF. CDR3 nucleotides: TGTGCCAGCAGCTTACGGGGGGGAGTCTATAATTCACCCCTCCACTTT. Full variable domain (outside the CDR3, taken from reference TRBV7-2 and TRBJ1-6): GAGVSQSPSNKVTEKGKDVELRCDPISGHTALYWYRQSLGQGLEFLIYFQGNSAPDKSGLPSDRFSAERTGGSVSTLTIQRTQQEDSAVYLCASSLRGGVYNSPLHFGNGTRLTVT.